This T cell receptor (beta chain) was obtained from a study of blood T cells in healthy people across ages. Overall study results and limits: A conclusive naive versus antigen-experienced comparison was prevented by the unsorted PBMCs.

As regards this clonotype: Its antigen remains unknown.

CDR1 LNHNV and CDR2 YYDKDF come from the germline V gene (reference sequence). The CDR3 has 14 residues. V lost 0 bases and J lost 6, with 9 bases in between. Sample donors were healthy Caucasian individuals that came from Russia, aged 6 to 90. A second PCR, run for roughly 7 to 11 cycles, used a sample-barcoded 5' primer plus a J-beta primer mix. Each cDNA molecule, via a template-switch adaptor with 12 random nucleotides, was tagged. TCRdb passed the 5' RACE reads through MiXCR, listing each CDR3 protein once. Of 1.5 million to 2 million distinct CDR3 sequences in the sample, 30% to 40% were seen once.

The sample taken for sequencing was blood. J is TRBJ2-1 and V is TRBV15; D remains ambiguous. The origin of this receptor is a woman in her twenties or thirties in good health. The CDR3 region has the DNA TGTGCCACCAGCAGAGAACCCAGCTTCAATGAGCAGTTCTTC. Protein sequence: CATSREPSFNEQFF.